Each of the 2 T cell receptor beta chains below was sequenced from the same sample in a study of T cells after yellow fever vaccination. MiXCR was run by TCRdb on the 5' RACE reads, yielding one entry per CDR3 protein. The sample lists some 69,000 distinct CDR3 sequences, approximately 5% occurring once. The sample in question was CD4+ T cells sorted from PBMCs, obtained more than 14 days after the first yellow fever vaccination. These TCRs come from a man between 18 and 29 years old who received the YFV17D yellow fever vaccine.

This clonotype has ten or more counts. The rearrangement joins TRBV5-4 to TRBJ2-5, with 9 nucleotides matching TRBD1. This CDR3 is 13 amino acids long. In germline, CDR1 is SGHNT, CDR2 YYREEE (reference sequence). Trimming cost V 3 bases and J 5 bases; bases outside gene matches: 2. The CDR3 DNA reads as TGTGCCAGCAGCTGGGACAGGGAGGAGACCCAGTACTTC. Amino acids: CASSWDREETQYF.

Many counts were recorded for this clonotype. The chain combines TRBV19 with TRBJ1-5; possibly TRBD1 for D (5 bases). Trimming removed 4 bases from V and 2 bases from J, with 15 bases in between. The CDR3 covers 16 residues. Per the germline V gene, CDR1 is LNHDA and CDR2 is SQIVND (reference sequence). The CDR3 sequence is CASSRQGRHGNQPQHF. The CDR3 nucleotides read TGTGCCAGTAGTAGGCAGGGACGTCATGGCAATCAGCCCCAGCATTTT.